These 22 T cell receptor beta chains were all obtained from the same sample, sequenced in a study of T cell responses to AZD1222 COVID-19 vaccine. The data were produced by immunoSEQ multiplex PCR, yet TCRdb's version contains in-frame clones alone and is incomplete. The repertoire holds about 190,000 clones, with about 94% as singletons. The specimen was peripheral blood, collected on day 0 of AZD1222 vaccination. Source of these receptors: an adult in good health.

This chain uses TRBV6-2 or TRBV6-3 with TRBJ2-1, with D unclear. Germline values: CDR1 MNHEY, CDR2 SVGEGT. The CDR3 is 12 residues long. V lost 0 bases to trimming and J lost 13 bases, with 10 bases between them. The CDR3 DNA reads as TGTGCCAGCAGTTACTCGCCTTTCCCCCAGTTCTTC. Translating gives CASSYSPFPQFF.

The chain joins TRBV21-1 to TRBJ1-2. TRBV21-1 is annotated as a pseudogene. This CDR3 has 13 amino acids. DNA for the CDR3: TGTGCCAGCAGCAAAGGGGGGAATTATGGCTACACCTTC. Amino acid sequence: CASSKGGNYGYTF.

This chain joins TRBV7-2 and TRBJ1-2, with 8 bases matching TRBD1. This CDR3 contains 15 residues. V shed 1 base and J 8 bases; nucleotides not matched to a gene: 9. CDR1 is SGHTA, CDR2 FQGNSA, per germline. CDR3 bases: TGTGCCAGCAGCTTAGGGCAGGGGGCACGGCGGGGCTACACCTTC. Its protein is CASSLGQGARRGYTF.

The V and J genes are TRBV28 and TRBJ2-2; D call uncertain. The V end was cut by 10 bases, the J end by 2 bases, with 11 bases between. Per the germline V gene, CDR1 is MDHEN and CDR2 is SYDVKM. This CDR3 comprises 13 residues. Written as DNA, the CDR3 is TGTGCCACCTCCGGGCCTAACACCGGGGAGCTGTTTTTT. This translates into CATSGPNTGELFF.

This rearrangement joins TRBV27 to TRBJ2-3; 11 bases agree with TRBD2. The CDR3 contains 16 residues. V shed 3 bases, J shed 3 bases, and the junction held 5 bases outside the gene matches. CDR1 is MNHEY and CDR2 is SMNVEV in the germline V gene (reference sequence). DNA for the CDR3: TGTGCCAGCAGTTTCTTGGGACTAGCGGAGACAGATACGCAGTATTTT. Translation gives CASSFLGLAETDTQYF.

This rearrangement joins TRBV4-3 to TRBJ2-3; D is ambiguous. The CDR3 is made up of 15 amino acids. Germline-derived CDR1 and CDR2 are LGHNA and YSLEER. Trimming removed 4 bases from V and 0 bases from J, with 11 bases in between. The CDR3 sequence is CASSPQASSTDTQYF. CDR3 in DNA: TGCGCCAGCAGCCCCCAGGCTAGTAGCACAGATACGCAGTATTTT.

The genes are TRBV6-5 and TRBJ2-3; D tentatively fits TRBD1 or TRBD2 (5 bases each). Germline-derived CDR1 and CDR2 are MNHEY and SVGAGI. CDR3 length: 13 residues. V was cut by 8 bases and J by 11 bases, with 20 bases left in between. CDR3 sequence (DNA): TGTGCCAGCCGGGACCCCCGGATTAGTGAGCAGTATTTT. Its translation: CASRDPRISEQYF.

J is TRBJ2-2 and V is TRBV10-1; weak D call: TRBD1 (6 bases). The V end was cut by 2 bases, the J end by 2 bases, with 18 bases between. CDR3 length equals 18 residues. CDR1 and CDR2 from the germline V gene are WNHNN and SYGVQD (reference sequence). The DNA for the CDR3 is TGCGCCAGCAGTGAGGTTTCGGACAGAGCCCCCAACACCGGGGAGCTGTTTTTT. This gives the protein CASSEVSDRAPNTGELFF.

CDR3 protein: CAWSAWDSPYQPQHF. The CDR3 DNA reads TGTGCCTGGAGTGCCTGGGACAGCCCTTATCAGCCCCAGCATTTT. This chain connects TRBV30 to TRBJ1-5, with 7 bases fitting TRBD1. CDR1 and CDR2 from the germline V gene are GTSNPN and SVGIG (reference sequence). The CDR3 consists of 15 residues. Trimming at V came to 1 base and at J to 5 bases, leaving 8 bases not matched to a gene.

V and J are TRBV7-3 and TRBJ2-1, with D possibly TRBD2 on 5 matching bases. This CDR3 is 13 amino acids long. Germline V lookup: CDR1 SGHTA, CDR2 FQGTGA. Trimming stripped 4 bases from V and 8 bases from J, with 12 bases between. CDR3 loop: CASSSDYQYEQFF. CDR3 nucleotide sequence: TGTGCCAGCAGCTCAGACTACCAGTATGAGCAGTTCTTC.

The CDR3 loop is CASSYSSDYGYTF. CDR3 DNA: TGTGCCAGCAGTTACTCATCAGACTATGGCTACACCTTC. This sequence joins TRBV6-5 and TRBJ1-2; D is undetermined. V was cut by 0 bases and J by 3 bases, with 5 bases left in between. The CDR3 spans 13 residues. CDR1 and CDR2 from the germline V gene are MNHEY and SVGAGI.

The CDR3 bases are TGCGCCAGCAGCAACAGGGGCGGCACTGAAGCTTTCTTT. This gives the protein CASSNRGGTEAFF. V is TRBV10-1 and J is TRBJ1-1; 7 positions agree with TRBD1. After removal of 6 bases from V and 4 bases from J, the junction contained 5 bases not matched to a gene. Germline V gives CDR1 WNHNN, CDR2 SYGVQD (reference sequence). This CDR3 spans 13 amino acids.

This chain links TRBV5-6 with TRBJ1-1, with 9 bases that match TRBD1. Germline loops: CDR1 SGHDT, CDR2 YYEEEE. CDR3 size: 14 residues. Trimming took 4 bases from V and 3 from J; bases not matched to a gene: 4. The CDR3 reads CASSVGQGYTEAFF. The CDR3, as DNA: TGTGCCAGCAGCGTCGGACAGGGGTACACTGAAGCTTTCTTT.

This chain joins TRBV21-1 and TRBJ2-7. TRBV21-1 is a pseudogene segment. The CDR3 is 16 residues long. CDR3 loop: CASSTRKGTLSYEQYF. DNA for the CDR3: TGTGCCAGCAGCACCCGAAAGGGGACCCTCTCCTACGAGCAGTACTTC.

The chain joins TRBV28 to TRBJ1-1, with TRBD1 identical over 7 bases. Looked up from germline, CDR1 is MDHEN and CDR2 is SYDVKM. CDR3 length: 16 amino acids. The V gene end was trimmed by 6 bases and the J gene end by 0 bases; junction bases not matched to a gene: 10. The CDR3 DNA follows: TGTGCCAGCAGCTCGGGGACAGCCTTCATGAACACTGAAGCTTTCTTT. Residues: CASSSGTAFMNTEAFF.

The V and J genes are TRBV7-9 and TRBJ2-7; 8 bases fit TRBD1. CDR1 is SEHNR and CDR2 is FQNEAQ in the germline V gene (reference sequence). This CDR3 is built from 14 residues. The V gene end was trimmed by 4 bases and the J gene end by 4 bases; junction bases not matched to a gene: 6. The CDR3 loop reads CASSSRTGKYEQYF. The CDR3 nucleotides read TGTGCCAGCAGCTCCCGGACAGGGAAGTACGAGCAGTACTTC.

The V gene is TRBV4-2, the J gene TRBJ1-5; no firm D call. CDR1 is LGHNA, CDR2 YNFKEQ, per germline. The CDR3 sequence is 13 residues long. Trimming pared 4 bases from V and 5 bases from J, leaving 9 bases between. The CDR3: CASSRSADQPQHF. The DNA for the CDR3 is TGTGCCAGCAGCCGCTCAGCAGATCAGCCCCAGCATTTT.

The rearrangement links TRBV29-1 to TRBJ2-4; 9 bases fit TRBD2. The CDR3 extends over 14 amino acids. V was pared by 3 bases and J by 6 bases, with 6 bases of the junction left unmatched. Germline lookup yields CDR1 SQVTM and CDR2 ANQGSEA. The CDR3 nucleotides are TGCAGCGTTGAGCCCGCGGGAGGGACAAACATTCAGTACTTC. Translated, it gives CSVEPAGGTNIQYF.

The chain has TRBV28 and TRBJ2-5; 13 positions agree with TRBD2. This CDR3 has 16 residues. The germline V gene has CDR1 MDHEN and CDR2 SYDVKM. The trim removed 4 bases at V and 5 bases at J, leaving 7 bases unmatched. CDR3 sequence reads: CASSSRTSGSRETQYF. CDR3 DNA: TGTGCCAGCAGTTCCCGGACTAGCGGGAGTAGGGAGACCCAGTACTTC.

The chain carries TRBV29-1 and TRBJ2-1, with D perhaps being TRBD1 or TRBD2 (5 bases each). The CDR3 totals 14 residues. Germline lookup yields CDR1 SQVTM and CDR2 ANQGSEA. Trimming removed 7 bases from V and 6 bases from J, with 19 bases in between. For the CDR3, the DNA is TGCAGCGGCTACCGGGACCCCTCCGTCAATGAGCAGTTCTTC. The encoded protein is CSGYRDPSVNEQFF.

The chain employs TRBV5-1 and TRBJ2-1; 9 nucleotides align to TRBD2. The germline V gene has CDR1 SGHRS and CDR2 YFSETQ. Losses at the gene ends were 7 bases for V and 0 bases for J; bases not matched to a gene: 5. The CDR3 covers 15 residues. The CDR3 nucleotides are TGCGCCAGCGCGGGGGGGCCTAGCTCCTACAATGAGCAGTTCTTC. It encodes CASAGGPSSYNEQFF.

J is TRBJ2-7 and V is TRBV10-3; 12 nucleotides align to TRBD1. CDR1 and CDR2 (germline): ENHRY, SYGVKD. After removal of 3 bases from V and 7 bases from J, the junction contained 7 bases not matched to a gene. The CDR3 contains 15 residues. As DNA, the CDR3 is TGTGCCATCAGTGAAACGGGACAGGGGGCCTGGGAGCAGTACTTC. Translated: CAISETGQGAWEQYF.